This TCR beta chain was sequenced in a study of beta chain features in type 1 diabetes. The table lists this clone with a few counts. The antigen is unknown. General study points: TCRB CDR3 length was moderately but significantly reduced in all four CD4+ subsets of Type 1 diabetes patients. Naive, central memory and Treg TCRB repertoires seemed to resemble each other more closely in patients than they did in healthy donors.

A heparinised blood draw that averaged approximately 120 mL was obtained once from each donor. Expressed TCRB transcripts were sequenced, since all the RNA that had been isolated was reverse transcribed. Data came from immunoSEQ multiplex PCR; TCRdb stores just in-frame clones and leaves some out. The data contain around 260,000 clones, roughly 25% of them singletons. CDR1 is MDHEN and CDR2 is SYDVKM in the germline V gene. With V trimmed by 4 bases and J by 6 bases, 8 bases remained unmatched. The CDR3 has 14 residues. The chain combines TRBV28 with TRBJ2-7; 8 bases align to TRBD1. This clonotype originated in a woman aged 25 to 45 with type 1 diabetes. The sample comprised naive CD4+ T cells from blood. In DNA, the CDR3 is TGTGCCAGCAGTTGGAGGCAGGGGGCGATCGAGCAGTACTTC. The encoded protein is CASSWRQGAIEQYF.